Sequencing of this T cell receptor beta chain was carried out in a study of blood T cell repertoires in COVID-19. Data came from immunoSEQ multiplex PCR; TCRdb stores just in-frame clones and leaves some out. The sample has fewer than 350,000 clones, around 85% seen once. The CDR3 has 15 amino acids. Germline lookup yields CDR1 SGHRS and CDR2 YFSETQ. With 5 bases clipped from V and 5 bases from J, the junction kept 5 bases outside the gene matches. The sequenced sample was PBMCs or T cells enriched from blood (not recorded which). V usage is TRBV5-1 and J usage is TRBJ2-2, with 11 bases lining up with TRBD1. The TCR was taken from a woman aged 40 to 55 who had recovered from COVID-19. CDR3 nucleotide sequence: TGCGCCAGCAGTCACGGACAGGGGGCAACCGGGGAGCTGTTTTTT. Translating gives CASSHGQGATGELFF.